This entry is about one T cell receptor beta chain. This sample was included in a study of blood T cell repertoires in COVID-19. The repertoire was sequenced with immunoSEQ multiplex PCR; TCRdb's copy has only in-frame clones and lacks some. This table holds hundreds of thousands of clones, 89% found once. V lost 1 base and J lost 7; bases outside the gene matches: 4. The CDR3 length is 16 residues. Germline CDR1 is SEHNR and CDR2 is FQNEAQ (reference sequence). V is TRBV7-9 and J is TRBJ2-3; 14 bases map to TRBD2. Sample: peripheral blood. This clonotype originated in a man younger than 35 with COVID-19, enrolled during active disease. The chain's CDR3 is CASSLVGTSGSYTQYF. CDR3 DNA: TGTGCCAGCAGCTTAGTAGGGACTAGCGGGAGTTATACGCAGTATTTT.